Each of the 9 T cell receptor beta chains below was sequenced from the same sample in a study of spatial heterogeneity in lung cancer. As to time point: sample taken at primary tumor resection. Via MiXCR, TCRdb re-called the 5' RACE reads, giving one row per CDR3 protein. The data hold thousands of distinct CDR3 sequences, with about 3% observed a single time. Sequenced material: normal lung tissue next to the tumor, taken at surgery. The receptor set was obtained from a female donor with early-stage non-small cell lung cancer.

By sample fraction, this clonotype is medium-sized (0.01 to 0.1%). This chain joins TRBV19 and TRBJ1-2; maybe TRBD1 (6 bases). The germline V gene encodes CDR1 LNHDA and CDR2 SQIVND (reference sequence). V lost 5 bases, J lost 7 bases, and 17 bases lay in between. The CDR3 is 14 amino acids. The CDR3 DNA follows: TGTGCCAGTAGTCCATCGACAGGATGGGGTGGCTACACCTTC. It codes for CASSPSTGWGGYTF.

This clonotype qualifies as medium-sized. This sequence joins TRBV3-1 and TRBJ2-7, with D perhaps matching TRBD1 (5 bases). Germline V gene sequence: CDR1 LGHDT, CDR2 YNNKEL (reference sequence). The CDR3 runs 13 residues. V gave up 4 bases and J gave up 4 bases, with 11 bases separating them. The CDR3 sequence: CASSRGREYEQYF. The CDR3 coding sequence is TGTGCCAGCAGCCGAGGCAGGGAATACGAGCAGTACTTC.

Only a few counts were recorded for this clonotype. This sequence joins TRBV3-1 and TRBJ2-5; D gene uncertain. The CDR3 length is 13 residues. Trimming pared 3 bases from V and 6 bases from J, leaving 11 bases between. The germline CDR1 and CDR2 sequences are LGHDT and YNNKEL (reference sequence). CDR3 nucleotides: TGTGCCAGCAGCCAGAGCGTCGGTAAGACCCAGTACTTC. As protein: CASSQSVGKTQYF.

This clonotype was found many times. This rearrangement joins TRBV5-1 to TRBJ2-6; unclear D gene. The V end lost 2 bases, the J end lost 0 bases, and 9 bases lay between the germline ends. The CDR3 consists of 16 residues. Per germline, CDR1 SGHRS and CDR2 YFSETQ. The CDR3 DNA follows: TGCGCCAGCAGCTTCGCTTCCACCTCTGGGGCCAACGTCCTGACTTTC. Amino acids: CASSFASTSGANVLTF. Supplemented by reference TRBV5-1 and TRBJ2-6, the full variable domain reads KAGVTQTPRYLIKTRGQQVTLSCSPISGHRSVSWYQQTPGQGLQFLFEYFSETQRNKGNFPGRFSGRQFSNSRSEMNVSTLELGDSALYLCASSFASTSGANVLTFGAGSRLTVL.

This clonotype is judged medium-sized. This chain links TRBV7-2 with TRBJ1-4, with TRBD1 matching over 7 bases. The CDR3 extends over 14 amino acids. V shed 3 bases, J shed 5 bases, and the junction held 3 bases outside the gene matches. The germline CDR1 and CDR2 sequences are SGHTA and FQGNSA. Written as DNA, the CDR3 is TGTGCCAGCAGCTTTCAGGGGGGAAATGAAAAACTGTTTTTT. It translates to CASSFQGGNEKLFF.

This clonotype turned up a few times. CDR3 sequence (DNA): TGTGCCAGCAGCTCCGAAAGGCTATTCTCTGGGGCCAACGTCCTGACTTTC. Translating it yields CASSSERLFSGANVLTF. This chain connects TRBV3-1 to TRBJ2-6; D is uncertain. Germline V CDR1 and CDR2: LGHDT, YNNKEL (reference sequence). V was cut by 5 bases and J by 0 bases, with 14 bases left in between. The CDR3 contains 17 residues. The full variable domain, its missing parts supplied by reference TRBV3-1 and TRBJ2-6, is DTAVSQTPKYLVTQMGNDKSIKCEQNLGHDTMYWYKQDSKKFLKIMFSYNNKELIINETVPNRFSPKSPDKAHLNLHINSLELGDSAVYFCASSSERLFSGANVLTFGAGSRLTVL.

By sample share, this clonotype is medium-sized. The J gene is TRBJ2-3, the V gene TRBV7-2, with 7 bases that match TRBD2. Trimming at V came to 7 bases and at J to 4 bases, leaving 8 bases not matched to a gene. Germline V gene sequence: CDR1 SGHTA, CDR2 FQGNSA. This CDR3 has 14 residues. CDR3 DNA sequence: TGTGCCAGCATCCCCGGGACTACCCCAGATACGCAGTATTTT. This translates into CASIPGTTPDTQYF.

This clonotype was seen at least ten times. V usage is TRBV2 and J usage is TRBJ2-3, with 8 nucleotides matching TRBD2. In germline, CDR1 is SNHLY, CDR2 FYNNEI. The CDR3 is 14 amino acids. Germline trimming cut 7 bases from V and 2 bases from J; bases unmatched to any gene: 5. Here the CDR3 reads CASTGGGFTDTQYF. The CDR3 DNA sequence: TGTGCCAGCACCGGGGGGGGATTCACAGATACGCAGTATTTT.

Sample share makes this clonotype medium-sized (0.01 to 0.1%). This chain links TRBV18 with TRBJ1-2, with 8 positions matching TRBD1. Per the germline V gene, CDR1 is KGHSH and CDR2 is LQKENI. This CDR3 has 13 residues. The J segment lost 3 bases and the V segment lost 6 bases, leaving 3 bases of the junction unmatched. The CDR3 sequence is CASSPGQDYGYTF. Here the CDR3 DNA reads TGTGCCAGCTCGCCGGGACAGGACTATGGCTACACCTTC. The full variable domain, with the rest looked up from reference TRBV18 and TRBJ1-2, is NAGVMQNPRHLVRRRGQEARLRCSPMKGHSHVYWYRQLPEEGLKFMVYLQKENIIDESGMPKERFSAEFPKEGPSILRIQQVVRGDSAAYFCASSPGQDYGYTFGSGTRLTVV.